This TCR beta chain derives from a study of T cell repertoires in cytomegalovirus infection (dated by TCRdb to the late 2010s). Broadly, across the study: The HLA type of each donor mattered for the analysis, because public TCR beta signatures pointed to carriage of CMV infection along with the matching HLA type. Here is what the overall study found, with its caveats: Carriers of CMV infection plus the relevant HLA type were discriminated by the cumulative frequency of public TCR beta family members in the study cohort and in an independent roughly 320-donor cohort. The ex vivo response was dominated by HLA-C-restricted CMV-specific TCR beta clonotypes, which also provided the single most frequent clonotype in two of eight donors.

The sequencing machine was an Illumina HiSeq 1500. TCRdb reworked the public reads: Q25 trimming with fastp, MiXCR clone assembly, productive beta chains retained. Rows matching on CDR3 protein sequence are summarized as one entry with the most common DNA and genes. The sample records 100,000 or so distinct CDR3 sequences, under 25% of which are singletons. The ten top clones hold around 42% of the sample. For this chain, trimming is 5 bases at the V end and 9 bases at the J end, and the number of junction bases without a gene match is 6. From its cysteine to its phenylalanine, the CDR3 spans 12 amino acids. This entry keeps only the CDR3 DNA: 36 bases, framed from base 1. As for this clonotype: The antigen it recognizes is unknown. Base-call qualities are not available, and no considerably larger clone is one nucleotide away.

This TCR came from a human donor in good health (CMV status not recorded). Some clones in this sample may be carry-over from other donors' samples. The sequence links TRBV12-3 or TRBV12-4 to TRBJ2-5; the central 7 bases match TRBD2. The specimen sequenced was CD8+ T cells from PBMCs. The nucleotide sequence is TGTGCCAGCAGTGACCGGGGGGTGGCCCAGTACTTC. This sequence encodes CASSDRGVAQYF.